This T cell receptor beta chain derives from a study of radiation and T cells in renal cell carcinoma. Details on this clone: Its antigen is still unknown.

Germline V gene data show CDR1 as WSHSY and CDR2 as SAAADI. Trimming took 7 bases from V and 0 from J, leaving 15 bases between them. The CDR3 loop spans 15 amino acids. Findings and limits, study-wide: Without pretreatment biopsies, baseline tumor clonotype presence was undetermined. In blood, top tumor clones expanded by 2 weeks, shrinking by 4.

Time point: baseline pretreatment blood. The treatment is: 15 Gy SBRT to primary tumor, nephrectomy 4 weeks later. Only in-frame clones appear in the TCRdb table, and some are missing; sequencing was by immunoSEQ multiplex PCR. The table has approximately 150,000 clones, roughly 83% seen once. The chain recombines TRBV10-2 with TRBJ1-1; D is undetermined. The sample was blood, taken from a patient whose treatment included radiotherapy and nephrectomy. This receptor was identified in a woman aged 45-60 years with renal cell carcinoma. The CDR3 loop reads CASNDRVSLNTEAFF. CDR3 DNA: TGCGCCAGCAACGACCGCGTAAGCTTGAACACTGAAGCTTTCTTT.